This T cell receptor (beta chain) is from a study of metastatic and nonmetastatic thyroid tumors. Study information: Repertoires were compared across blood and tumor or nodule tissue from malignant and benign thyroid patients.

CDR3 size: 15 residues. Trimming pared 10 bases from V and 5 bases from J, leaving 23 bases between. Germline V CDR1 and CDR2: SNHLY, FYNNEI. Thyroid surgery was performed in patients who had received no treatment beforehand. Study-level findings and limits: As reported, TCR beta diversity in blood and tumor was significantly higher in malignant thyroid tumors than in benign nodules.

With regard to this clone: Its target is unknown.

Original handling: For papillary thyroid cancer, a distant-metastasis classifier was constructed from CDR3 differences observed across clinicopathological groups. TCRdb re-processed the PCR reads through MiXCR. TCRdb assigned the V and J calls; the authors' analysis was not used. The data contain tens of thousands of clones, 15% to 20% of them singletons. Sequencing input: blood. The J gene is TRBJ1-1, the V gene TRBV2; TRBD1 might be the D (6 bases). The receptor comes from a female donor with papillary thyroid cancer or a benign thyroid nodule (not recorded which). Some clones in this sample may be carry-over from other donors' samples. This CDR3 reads CATMQGTSDETEAFF. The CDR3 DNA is TGTGCCACCATGCAGGGGACCTCAGATGAAACTGAAGCTTTCTTT.